The rows below give T cell receptor beta chains drawn from one sample of a study of blood T cell repertoires in COVID-19. TCRdb's table, derived via immunoSEQ multiplex PCR, lists solely in-frame clones and lacks some. Of 390,000 or so clones in the sample, more than 75% were seen once. The sequencing sample was made of PBMCs or T cells enriched from blood (not recorded which). Every receptor here comes from a woman in her 50s who had recovered from COVID-19. CDR3s include the opening cysteine and the closing phenylalanine or tryptophan. The D gene is left open where the match is weak. Expanded clones are given a class, and other clones once, few, many or no size at all.

V gene	D gene	clone size	J gene	CDR3 protein	CDR3 DNA
TRBV19	NA	NA	TRBJ2-1	CASSLLTYNEQFF	TGTGCCAGTAGTCTGTTAACCTACAATGAGCAGTTCTTC
TRBV2	NA	NA	TRBJ1-2	CASRYRQAYGYTF	TGTGCCAGCAGATACCGGCAGGCCTATGGCTACACCTTC
TRBV6-2/TRBV6-3	TRBD2	once	TRBJ2-5	CASSPSGGAFSYQETQYF	TGTGCCAGCAGTCCCAGCGGGGGGGCTTTTTCCTACCAAGAGACCCAGTACTTC
TRBV27	TRBD1	NA	TRBJ1-1	CASSLRQGPGTEAFF	TGTGCCAGCAGTTTGCGACAGGGTCCAGGGACTGAAGCTTTCTTT
TRBV5-1	TRBD1	NA	TRBJ1-2	CASSLEGQGDYGYTF	TGCGCCAGCAGCTTGGAAGGACAGGGGGACTATGGCTACACCTTC
TRBV6-1	NA	NA	TRBJ1-1	CASSEPQRNTEAFF	TGTGCCAGCAGTGAACCACAGAGGAACACTGAAGCTTTCTTT
TRBV4-1	NA	NA	TRBJ1-1	CASSLRGVLNTEAFF	TGCGCCAGCAGCTTGCGGGGCGTCTTGAACACTGAAGCTTTCTTT
TRBV2	NA	NA	TRBJ2-7	CASSDGYSYEQYF	TGTGCCAGCAGTGACGGGTATAGTTACGAGCAGTACTTC
TRBV5-1	NA	few	TRBJ2-7	CASSLAEERPYF	TGCGCCAGCAGCTTGGCCGAGGAGCGCCCGTACTTC
TRBV7-2	TRBD1	NA	TRBJ1-6	CASSRGTGNSPLHF	TGTGCCAGCAGTCGCGGGACAGGGAATTCACCCCTCCACTTT
TRBV7-2	NA	NA	TRBJ2-5	CASSFAPPEYQETQYF	TGTGCCAGCAGCTTTGCACCCCCTGAGTACCAAGAGACCCAGTACTTC
TRBV10-3	TRBD2	NA	TRBJ2-1	CAIGAGGYNEQFF	TGTGCCATCGGAGCGGGGGGGTACAATGAGCAGTTCTTC
TRBV7-9	TRBD1	NA	TRBJ1-5	CASSQGQANQPQHF	TGTGCCAGCAGCCAGGGACAGGCCAATCAGCCCCAGCATTTT
TRBV19	TRBD1	NA	TRBJ2-3	CASSIRDRSVKSRWEDTQYF	TGTGCCAGTAGTATAAGGGACAGGTCCGTTAAGAGCCGTTGGGAGGATACGCAGTATTTT
TRBV7-2	TRBD1	NA	TRBJ1-6	CASSLAGQINSPLHF	TGTGCCAGCAGCTTAGCGGGACAGATCAATTCACCCCTCCACTTT
TRBV7-3	NA	NA	TRBJ1-1	CASSQDRNTEAFF	TGTGCCAGCAGCCAGGACAGGAACACTGAAGCTTTCTTT
TRBV15	TRBD1	many	TRBJ1-2	CATSRGQPVDGYTF	TGTGCCACCAGCAGGGGACAGCCGGTCGATGGCTACACCTTC
TRBV11-3	NA	NA	TRBJ2-5	CASSDRWGGPETQYF	TGTGCCAGCAGCGATAGATGGGGAGGACCCGAGACCCAGTACTTC
TRBV19	NA	NA	TRBJ1-5	CASTPFLRAYSNQPQHF	TGTGCCAGTACCCCGTTCTTGAGGGCCTATAGCAATCAGCCCCAGCATTTT
TRBV28	NA	NA	TRBJ2-7	CASAQGPYEQYF	TGTGCCAGCGCCCAGGGTCCCTACGAGCAGTACTTC
TRBV19	NA	NA	TRBJ1-2	CASSPISGTWARYGYTF	TGTGCCAGTAGTCCTATATCGGGGACATGGGCCCGCTATGGCTACACCTTC
TRBV5-8	TRBD1	NA	TRBJ1-4	CASSPRTGGNEKLFF	TGTGCCAGCAGCCCTCGGACAGGAGGGAATGAAAAACTGTTTTTT
TRBV2	TRBD2	NA	TRBJ2-3	CASSKNAGGPADTQYF	TGTGCCAGCAGTAAAAATGCGGGGGGGCCAGCAGATACGCAGTATTTT
TRBV12-5	NA	NA	TRBJ1-4	CASGLVAATNEKLFF	TGTGCTAGTGGTTTAGTGGCAGCAACTAATGAAAAACTGTTTTTT
TRBV5-1	NA	once	TRBJ2-1	CATNGGSSYNEQFF	TGCGCCACCAACGGCGGTAGCTCCTACAATGAGCAGTTCTTC
TRBV28	NA	NA	TRBJ1-1	CASSILLNTEAFF	TGTGCCAGCAGTATACTCCTTAACACTGAAGCTTTCTTT
TRBV19	NA	NA	TRBJ1-6	CASSSRDSPLHF	TGTGCCAGTAGTAGCAGGGATTCACCCCTCCACTTT
TRBV3-1/TRBV3-2	TRBD1	once	TRBJ1-2	CASSQEDRFPPHYGYTF	TGTGCCAGCAGCCAAGAGGACAGGTTCCCGCCTCACTATGGCTACACCTTC
TRBV7-2	TRBD1	few	TRBJ1-2	CASSLGQGRYGYTF	TGTGCCAGCAGCCTAGGACAGGGTCGTTATGGCTACACCTTC
TRBV29-1	NA	NA	TRBJ2-3	CSVQGDSIGDTQYF	TGCAGCGTTCAAGGCGACAGCATAGGGGATACGCAGTATTTT
TRBV16	NA	NA	TRBJ1-1	CASSQSLGGRTEAFF	TGTGCCAGCAGCCAATCCCTCGGGGGAAGGACTGAAGCTTTCTTT
TRBV27	NA	NA	TRBJ2-2	CASSFGDTGELFF	TGTGCCAGCAGTTTCGGGGACACCGGGGAGCTGTTTTTT
TRBV7-2	TRBD1	NA	TRBJ2-7	CASRVDRSSYEQYF	TGTGCCAGCAGAGTGGACAGGTCTTCCTACGAGCAGTACTTC